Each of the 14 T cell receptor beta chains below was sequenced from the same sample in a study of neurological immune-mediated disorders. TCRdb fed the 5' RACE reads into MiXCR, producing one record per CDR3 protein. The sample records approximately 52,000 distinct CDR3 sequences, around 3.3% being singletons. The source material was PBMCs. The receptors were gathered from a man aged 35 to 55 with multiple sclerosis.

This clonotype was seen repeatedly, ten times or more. The CDR3, as DNA: TGCAGTGCTAGGACCGACAGAAAATACAATGAGCAGTTCTTC. Translating it yields CSARTDRKYNEQFF. This sequence joins TRBV20-1 and TRBJ2-1; weak D call: TRBD1 (5 bases). V lost 3 bases and J 4 bases, leaving 13 bases between the germline ends. There are 14 residues in the CDR3. The germline V gene encodes CDR1 DFQATT and CDR2 SNEGSKA (reference sequence).

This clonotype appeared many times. The CDR3 nucleotides read TGTGCCAGCAGCCTCGCGTTCGGCGGGGAGCTGTTTTTT. Residues: CASSLAFGGELFF. The V and J genes are TRBV7-2 and TRBJ2-2; unclear D gene. V lost 5 bases to trimming and J lost 7 bases, with 11 bases between them. This CDR3 contains 13 residues. Germline CDR1 and CDR2: SGHTA and FQGNSA.

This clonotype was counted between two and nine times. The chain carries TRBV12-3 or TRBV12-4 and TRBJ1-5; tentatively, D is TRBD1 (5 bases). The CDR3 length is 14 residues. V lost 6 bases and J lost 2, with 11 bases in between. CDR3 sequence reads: CASRFDSRNQPQHF. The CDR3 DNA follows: TGTGCCAGCAGATTCGACAGCCGCAATCAGCCCCAGCATTTT.

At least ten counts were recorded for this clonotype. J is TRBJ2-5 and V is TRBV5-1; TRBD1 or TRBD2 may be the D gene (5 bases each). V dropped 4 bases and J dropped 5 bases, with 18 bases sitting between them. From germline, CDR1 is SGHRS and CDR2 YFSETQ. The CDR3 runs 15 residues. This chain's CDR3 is CASSPGTRSLETQYF. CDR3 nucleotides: TGCGCCAGCAGCCCCGGGACCCGAAGCTTGGAGACCCAGTACTTC. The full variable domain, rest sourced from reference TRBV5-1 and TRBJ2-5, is KAGVTQTPRYLIKTRGQQVTLSCSPISGHRSVSWYQQTPGQGLQFLFEYFSETQRNKGNFPGRFSGRQFSNSRSEMNVSTLELGDSALYLCASSPGTRSLETQYFGPGTRLLVL.

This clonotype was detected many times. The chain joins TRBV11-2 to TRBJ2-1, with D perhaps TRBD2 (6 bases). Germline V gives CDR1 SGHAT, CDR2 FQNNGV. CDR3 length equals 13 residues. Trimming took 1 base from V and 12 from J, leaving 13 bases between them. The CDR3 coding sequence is TGTGCCAGCAGCTTAGCTGGGACTCGTACGCAGTTCTTC. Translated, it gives CASSLAGTRTQFF.

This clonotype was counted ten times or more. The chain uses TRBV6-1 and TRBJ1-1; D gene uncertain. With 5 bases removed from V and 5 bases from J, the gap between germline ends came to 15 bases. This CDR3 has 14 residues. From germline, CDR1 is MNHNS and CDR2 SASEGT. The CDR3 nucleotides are TGTGCCAGCAGTCCAAGTGCGGAGGTGACTGAAGCTTTCTTT. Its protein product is CASSPSAEVTEAFF.

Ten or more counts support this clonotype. CDR3 bases: TGTGCCAGCAGTTACTCCGCAACTAGCGGTCTTTTCAATGAGCAGTTCTTC. It specifies CASSYSATSGLFNEQFF. V usage is TRBV6-5 and J usage is TRBJ2-1; 8 nucleotides agree with TRBD2. The germline V gene has CDR1 MNHEY and CDR2 SVGAGI. The CDR3 runs to 17 residues. Trimming at V came to 0 bases and at J to 6 bases, leaving 10 bases not matched to a gene.

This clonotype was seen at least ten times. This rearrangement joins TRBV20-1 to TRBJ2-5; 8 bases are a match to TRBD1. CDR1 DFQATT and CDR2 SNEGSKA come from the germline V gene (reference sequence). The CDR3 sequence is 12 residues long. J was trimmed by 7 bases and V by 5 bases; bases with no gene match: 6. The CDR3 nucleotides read TGCAGTGCTCAACAGGGGGTGGGGACCCAGTACTTC. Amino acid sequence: CSAQQGVGTQYF.

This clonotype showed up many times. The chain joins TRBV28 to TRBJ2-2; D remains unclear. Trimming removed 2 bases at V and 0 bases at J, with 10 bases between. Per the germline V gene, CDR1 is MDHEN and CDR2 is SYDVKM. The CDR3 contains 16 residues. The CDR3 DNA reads TGTGCCAGCAGTTTAGGGATACCGACGAACACCGGGGAGCTGTTTTTT. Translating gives CASSLGIPTNTGELFF.

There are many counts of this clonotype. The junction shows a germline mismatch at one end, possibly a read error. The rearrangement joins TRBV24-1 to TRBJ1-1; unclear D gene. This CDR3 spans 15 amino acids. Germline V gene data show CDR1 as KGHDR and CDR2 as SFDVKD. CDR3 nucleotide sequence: TGTGCCACCCGTGATGGAGACGGTATGAACACTGAAGCTTTCTTT. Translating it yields CATRDGDGMNTEAFF.

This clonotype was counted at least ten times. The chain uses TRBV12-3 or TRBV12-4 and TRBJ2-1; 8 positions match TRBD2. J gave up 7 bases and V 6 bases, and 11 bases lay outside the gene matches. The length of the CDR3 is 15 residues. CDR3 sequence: CASSFTGGPWNEQFF. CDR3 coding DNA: TGTGCCAGCAGCTTTACGGGGGGGCCATGGAATGAGCAGTTCTTC.

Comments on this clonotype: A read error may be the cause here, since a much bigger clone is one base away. In DNA form, the CDR3 reads TGCAGTGCTAAGACATCAAGCAATCAGCCCCAGAATTTT. Translated, it gives CSAKTSSNQPQNF. This rearrangement joins TRBV20-1 to TRBJ1-5; D gene unclear. CDR1 and CDR2 (germline): DFQATT, SNEGSKA (reference sequence). CDR3 length: 13 amino acids.

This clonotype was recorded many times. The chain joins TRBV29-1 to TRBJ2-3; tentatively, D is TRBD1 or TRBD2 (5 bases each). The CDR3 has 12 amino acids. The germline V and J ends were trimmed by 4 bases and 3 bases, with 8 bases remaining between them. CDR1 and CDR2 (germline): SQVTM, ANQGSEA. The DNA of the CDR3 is TGCAGCGTTGTTGGGGGTACAGATACGCAGTATTTT. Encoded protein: CSVVGGTDTQYF.

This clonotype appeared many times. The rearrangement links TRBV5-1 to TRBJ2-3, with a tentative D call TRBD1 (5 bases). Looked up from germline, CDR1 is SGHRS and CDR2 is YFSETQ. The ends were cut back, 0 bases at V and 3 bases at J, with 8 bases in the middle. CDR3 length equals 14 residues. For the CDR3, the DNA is TGCGCCAGCAGCTTGGGACAGCGAACAGATACGCAGTATTTT. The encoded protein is CASSLGQRTDTQYF.